The 18 T cell receptor beta chains given below trace back to one sample, sequenced in a study of T cells in Graves' hyperthyroidism and ophthalmopathy. The CDR3 regions of TCR beta were amplified from RNA transcripts. A set of HTBI primers served as the primers for a first-round RT-PCR of the TCR CDR3. Via MiXCR, TCRdb re-called the multiplex PCR reads, giving one row per CDR3 protein. The sample contains under 550,000 distinct CDR3 sequences, 15% to 20% of which appear only once. The sequenced sample consisted of blood. The source of these receptors is a man aged 40-55 years with Graves' ophthalmopathy.

The V and J genes are TRBV29-1 and TRBJ2-2, with 8 bases matching TRBD1. CDR1 and CDR2 (germline): SQVTM, ANQGSEA. Losses at the gene ends were 7 bases for V and 2 bases for J; bases not matched to a gene: 9. The length of the CDR3 is 15 residues. CDR3 bases: TGCAGCGCAACAGGGGGTACTGCAAACACCGGGGAGCTGTTTTTT. It translates to CSATGGTANTGELFF.

This clonotype has ten or more counts. The J gene is TRBJ2-3, the V gene TRBV9, with a possible D match to TRBD2 (7 bases). Trimming removed 2 bases from V and 0 bases from J, with 10 bases in between. The CDR3 is 15 residues long. CDR1 SGDLS and CDR2 YYNGEE come from the germline V gene. CDR3 in amino acids: CASSVGGPSTDTQYF. CDR3 nucleotide sequence: TGTGCCAGCAGCGTCGGGGGGCCTAGCACAGATACGCAGTATTTT.

The J gene is TRBJ2-2, the V gene TRBV6-1; 9 positions match TRBD1. The CDR3 sequence is 16 residues long. Germline-derived CDR1 and CDR2 are MNHNS and SASEGT. Trimming cost V 5 bases and J 3 bases; bases outside gene matches: 7. The CDR3 DNA follows: TGTGCCAGCAGTCGTACAGGGGGCTCTTACACCGGGGAGCTGTTTTTT. The encoded protein is CASSRTGGSYTGELFF.

The sample holds many counts of this clonotype. V gene TRBV7-2 combines with J gene TRBJ2-1; 8 bases are shared with TRBD2. This CDR3 comprises 16 residues. Germline V gives CDR1 SGHTA, CDR2 FQGNSA. V shed 2 bases, J shed 8 bases, and the junction held 11 bases outside the gene matches. The CDR3 DNA reads TGTGCCAGCAGCTTAACGGGAGGGCCCACCTGGTATGAGCAGTTCTTC. Encoded protein: CASSLTGGPTWYEQFF. The variable domain in full, with the rest retrieved from reference TRBV7-2 and TRBJ2-1, is GAGVSQSPSNKVTEKGKDVELRCDPISGHTALYWYRQSLGQGLEFLIYFQGNSAPDKSGLPSDRFSAERTGGSVSTLTIQRTQQEDSAVYLCASSLTGGPTWYEQFFGPGTRLTVL.

The table lists this clonotype with a few counts. The rearrangement joins TRBV20-1 to TRBJ2-1; 7 bases agree with TRBD2. The CDR3 is 16 amino acids. Germline V gene lookup returns CDR1 DFQATT and CDR2 SNEGSKA (reference sequence). Trimming at V came to 6 bases and at J to 0 bases, leaving 11 bases not matched to a gene. CDR3 in amino acids: CSAPWGGGGSYNEQFF. The CDR3 DNA reads as TGCAGTGCCCCTTGGGGGGGGGGTGGCTCCTACAATGAGCAGTTCTTC.

The chain couples TRBV7-2 to TRBJ2-7, with 7 positions matching TRBD2. CDR3 length: 14 amino acids. With V trimmed by 1 base and J by 2 bases, 2 bases remained unmatched. Germline loops: CDR1 SGHTA, CDR2 FQGNSA. For the CDR3, the DNA is TGTGCCAGCAGCTTAGGGGAGGGTCCCTACGAGCAGTACTTC. Its translation: CASSLGEGPYEQYF.

This clonotype was observed a handful of times. The chain recombines TRBV3-1 with TRBJ2-7; weak D call: TRBD1 (5 bases). The CDR3 covers 12 residues. Trimming removed 1 base from V and 5 bases from J, with 6 bases in between. The germline gives CDR1 LGHDT, CDR2 YNNKEL (reference sequence). CDR3 coding DNA: TGTGCCAGCAGCCAAGCAGGGCACGAGCAGTACTTC. Translation gives CASSQAGHEQYF.

This clonotype showed up just a few times. V gene TRBV27 combines with J gene TRBJ2-7; D is possibly TRBD1 (6 bases). The CDR3 loop spans 17 amino acids. V was clipped by 5 bases and J by 4 bases, with 24 bases between them. CDR1 and CDR2 (germline): MNHEY, SMNVEV (reference sequence). The DNA of the CDR3 is TGTGCCAGCAGTGTCCCTATCCAGGGGCCCCCTGGGTACGAGCAGTACTTC. Amino acids: CASSVPIQGPPGYEQYF.

There are many counts of this clonotype. The chain couples TRBV11-2 to TRBJ1-6, with a possible D match to TRBD1 (5 bases). Germline V gives CDR1 SGHAT, CDR2 FQNNGV. V was pared by 8 bases and J by 10 bases, with 15 bases between. The CDR3 consists of 13 residues. CDR3 amino acids: CASGLGAGSPLHF. CDR3 nucleotide sequence: TGTGCCAGCGGGCTAGGGGCAGGGTCACCCCTCCACTTT.

The CDR3 DNA sequence: TGTGCCAGCAGGGGGACAGGCGCGTCAGATACGCAGTATTTT. Encoded protein: CASRGTGASDTQYF. The chain combines TRBV28 with TRBJ2-3; 8 nucleotides line up with TRBD1. The CDR3 runs to 14 residues. Germline trimming cut 6 bases from V and 4 bases from J; bases unmatched to any gene: 6. The germline V gene encodes CDR1 MDHEN and CDR2 SYDVKM.

This clonotype was picked up many times. The V gene is TRBV28, the J gene TRBJ2-2, with D tentatively TRBD1 (6 bases). The CDR3 has 22 amino acids. Germline lookup yields CDR1 MDHEN and CDR2 SYDVKM. Trimming cost V 3 bases and J 5 bases, with 34 bases left between them. The CDR3 loop is CASSFYPSGVSPLGDRTGELFF. The CDR3 nucleotides read TGTGCCAGCAGTTTCTATCCTTCAGGGGTCTCGCCCCTCGGGGACCGGACCGGGGAGCTGTTTTTT.

As regards this clonotype: Relative to the germline gene, one junction end is altered; a read error may explain this. This sequence joins TRBV28 and TRBJ1-2; TRBD1 is a possible D gene (6 bases). Looked up from germline, CDR1 is MDHEN and CDR2 is SYDVKM. The CDR3 is made up of 12 amino acids. The CDR3 bases are TGTGTCAGCAATCGGGGGCAGGCAAGCTACACCTTC. It translates to CVSNRGQASYTF.

Points on this clonotype: This may be a read error: a much more frequent sequence differs by one nucleotide. The V call is TRBV20-1, the J call TRBJ2-5; no reliable D call. In germline, CDR1 is DFQATT, CDR2 SNEGSKA (reference sequence). There are 12 residues in the CDR3. The chain's CDR3 is CSAGVGRETQHF. CDR3 bases: TGCAGTGCCGGTGTCGGCAGAGAGACCCAGCACTTC.

This clonotype was recorded at least ten times. V gene TRBV12-3 or TRBV12-4 combines with J gene TRBJ2-7; D may be TRBD1 (5 bases). The CDR3 spans 13 residues. The germline V and J ends were trimmed by 6 bases and 3 bases, with 12 bases remaining between them. CDR3 nucleotides: TGTGCCAGCAGCCGGACGGACATCTACGAGCAGTACTTC. Translating gives CASSRTDIYEQYF.

The table lists this clonotype with many counts. The V call is TRBV12-3 or TRBV12-4, the J call TRBJ2-3, with 11 positions matching TRBD2. The CDR3 consists of 16 residues. V was pared by 6 bases and J by 0 bases, with 5 bases of the junction left unmatched. CDR3 in amino acids: CASSPWTSGSTDTQYF. CDR3 nucleotide sequence: TGTGCCAGCAGCCCCTGGACTAGCGGGAGCACAGATACGCAGTATTTT.

There are a few counts of this clonotype. V gene TRBV6-1 combines with J gene TRBJ2-3, with D unresolved. V shed 7 bases and J shed 0 bases, with 11 bases lying between them. CDR3 length: 14 amino acids. From germline, CDR1 is MNHNS and CDR2 SASEGT. DNA of the CDR3: TGTGCCAGCACCCCAGCTCCTAGCACAGATACGCAGTATTTT. It codes for CASTPAPSTDTQYF.

This chain joins TRBV6-1 and TRBJ2-2; the match to TRBD1 covers 9 bases. V lost 8 bases to trimming and J lost 6 bases; unmatched junction nucleotides: 13. The CDR3 covers 16 residues. Germline loops: CDR1 MNHNS, CDR2 SASEGT. The chain's CDR3 is CASFSPGTGLSGELFF. The CDR3 DNA sequence: TGTGCCAGCTTCTCGCCAGGGACAGGGTTGTCCGGGGAGCTGTTTTTT.

There are a few counts of this clonotype. The V and J genes are TRBV24-1 and TRBJ1-5; D perhaps matches TRBD1 (5 bases). This CDR3 is 13 amino acids long. V lost 5 bases, J lost 5 bases, and 9 bases lay in between. Germline V gene data show CDR1 as KGHDR and CDR2 as SFDVKD. The CDR3 reads CATSAPGDQPQHF. The DNA for the CDR3 is TGTGCCACCAGTGCCCCGGGGGATCAGCCCCAGCATTTT.